This TCR beta chain was sequenced for a study of cytomegalovirus exposure and HLA in healthy donors. PCR was performed using 60 Vbeta and 13 Jbeta primers. Profiling relied on immunoSEQ multiplex PCR, and the TCRdb table lists in-frame clones only, not all of them. This table holds roughly 200,000 clones, roughly four fifths found once. Germline loops: CDR1 SGHTA, CDR2 FQGNSA. The length of the CDR3 is 14 residues. After removal of 3 bases from V and 6 bases from J, the junction contained 4 bases not matched to a gene. To note about this clone: What it binds is not known.

Broader study findings: Researchers reported in a later analysis that common viral pathogens appeared linked to several top clusters. In presence/absence analyses, roughly uniform sequencing depth across donors was assumed. Researchers reported in a later analysis that a missense DCLRE1C variant was tied to TCR beta V- and J-gene trimming.

The TCR was taken from a man in his fifties or sixties in good health and CMV-seronegative. The sample was PBMCs. The chain combines TRBV7-2 with TRBJ2-1; 8 positions match TRBD2. The CDR3 loop reads CASSFGGRSNEQFF. DNA for the CDR3: TGTGCCAGCAGCTTTGGCGGGAGGAGCAATGAGCAGTTCTTC.